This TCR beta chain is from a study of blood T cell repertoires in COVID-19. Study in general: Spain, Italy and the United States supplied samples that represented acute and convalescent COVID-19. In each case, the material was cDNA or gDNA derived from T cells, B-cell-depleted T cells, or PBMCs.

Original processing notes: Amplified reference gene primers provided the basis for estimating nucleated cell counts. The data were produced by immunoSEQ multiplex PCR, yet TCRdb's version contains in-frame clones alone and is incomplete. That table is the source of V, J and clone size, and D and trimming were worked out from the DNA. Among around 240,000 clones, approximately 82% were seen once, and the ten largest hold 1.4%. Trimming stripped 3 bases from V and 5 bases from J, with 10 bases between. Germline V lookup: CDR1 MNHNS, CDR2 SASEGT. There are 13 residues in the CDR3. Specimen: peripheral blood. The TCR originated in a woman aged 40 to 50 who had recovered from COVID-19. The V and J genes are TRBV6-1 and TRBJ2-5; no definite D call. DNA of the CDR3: TGTGCCAGCAGTGACCCGAACGGGGAGACCCAGTACTTC. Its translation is CASSDPNGETQYF.